The T cell receptor (beta chain) under discussion was sequenced for a study of vaccination and CD4 T cells after COVID-19. On the study more broadly: Each person enrolled got two BNT162b2 or mRNA-1273 vaccine doses. Overlapping spike peptides served as the stimulus for the cells. These peptides came from SARS-CoV-2 and from the common cold coronaviruses HCoV-NL63, HCoV-OC43 and HCoV-229E.

Specified treatment: approximately 9-day PBMC culture with coronavirus spike peptide pools or control peptides (ViraFEST assay). CD4+ T cells of the unexposed donor were collected before the COVID-19 pandemic (2011-2018). Under the ViraFEST approach, antigen-specific T cells were expanded with peptide pools and TCRs subsequently sequenced. Cultured CD4+ T cell DNA underwent sequencing with the Oncomine TCR Beta short-read assay. Using the QIAamp micro DNA kit, genomic DNA was extracted from the CD4+ T cells that had been cultured. Using its own MiXCR run on the PCR reads, TCRdb lists one record per CDR3 protein. The sample shows some 9,100 distinct CDR3 sequences, about 40% of them seen only once. Points on this clonotype: The antigen remains undetermined.

Germline V lookup: CDR1 SGHTA, CDR2 FQGTGA. The germline V and J ends were trimmed by 8 bases and 2 bases, with 5 bases remaining between them. CDR3 length: 11 residues. The J gene is TRBJ2-3, the V gene TRBV7-3; no clear D gene. Sequencing was carried out using CD4+ T cells from blood, cultured in vitro. The TCR sequence derives from a human donor in good health. The CDR3: CASSITDTQYF. The CDR3 nucleotides read TGTGCCAGCTCGATCACAGATACGCAGTATTTT.